This TCR beta chain was identified during a study of cytomegalovirus exposure and HLA in healthy donors. Vbeta (60) and Jbeta (13) primers were used in the PCR. Assay used: immunoSEQ multiplex PCR; TCRdb lists only in-frame clones, some missing. Of approximately 79,000 clones in the sample, approximately 69% were seen once. The germline V gene encodes CDR1 SGHVS and CDR2 FQNEAQ. The CDR3 contains 14 residues. Trimming at V came to 5 bases and at J to 0 bases, leaving 2 bases not matched to a gene. Study-level findings and limits: Presence/absence comparisons presumed near-even sequencing depth among donors. Investigators reported fewer than 200 TCR beta chains as tied to cytomegalovirus. CMV serostatus was the only immune exposure information that was available.

In its sample, this clone ranks as medium-sized. The antigen is undetermined. Sequencing was carried out using PBMCs. This sequence was found in a man in his forties in good health and CMV-seropositive. The chain employs TRBV7-8 and TRBJ1-1, with 8 nucleotides matching TRBD1. Here the CDR3 reads CASSLDRVNTEAFF. The CDR3 nucleotides are TGTGCCAGCAGCCTGGACAGGGTGAACACTGAAGCTTTCTTT.